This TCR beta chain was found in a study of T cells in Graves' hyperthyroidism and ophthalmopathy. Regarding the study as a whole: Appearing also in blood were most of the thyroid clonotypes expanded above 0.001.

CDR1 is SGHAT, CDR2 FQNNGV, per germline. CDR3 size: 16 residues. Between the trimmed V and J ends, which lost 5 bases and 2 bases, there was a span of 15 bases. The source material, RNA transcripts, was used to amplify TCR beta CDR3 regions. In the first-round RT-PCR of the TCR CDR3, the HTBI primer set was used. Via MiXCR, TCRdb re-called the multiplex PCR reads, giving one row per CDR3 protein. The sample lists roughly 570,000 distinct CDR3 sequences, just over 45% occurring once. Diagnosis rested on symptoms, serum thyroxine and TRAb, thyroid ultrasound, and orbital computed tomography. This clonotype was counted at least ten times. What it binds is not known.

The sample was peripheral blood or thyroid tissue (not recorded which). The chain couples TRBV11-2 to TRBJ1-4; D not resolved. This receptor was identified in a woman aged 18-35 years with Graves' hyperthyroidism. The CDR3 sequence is CASSERFSATNEKLFF. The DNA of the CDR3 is TGTGCCAGCAGCGAAAGGTTCAGTGCCACTAATGAAAAACTGTTTTTT.